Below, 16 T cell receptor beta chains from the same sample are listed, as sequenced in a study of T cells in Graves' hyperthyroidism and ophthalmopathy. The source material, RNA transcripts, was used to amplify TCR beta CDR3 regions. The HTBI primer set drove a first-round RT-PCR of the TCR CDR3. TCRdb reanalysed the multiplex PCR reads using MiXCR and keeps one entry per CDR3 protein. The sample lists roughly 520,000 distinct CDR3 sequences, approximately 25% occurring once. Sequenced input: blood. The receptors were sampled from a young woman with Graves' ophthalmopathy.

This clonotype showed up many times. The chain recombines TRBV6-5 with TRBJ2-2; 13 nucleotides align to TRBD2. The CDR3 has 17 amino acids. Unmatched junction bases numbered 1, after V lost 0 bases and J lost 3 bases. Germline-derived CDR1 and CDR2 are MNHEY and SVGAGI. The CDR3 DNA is TGTGCCAGCAGTTACTCCGGACTAGCGGGGGACACCGGGGAGCTGTTTTTT. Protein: CASSYSGLAGDTGELFF.

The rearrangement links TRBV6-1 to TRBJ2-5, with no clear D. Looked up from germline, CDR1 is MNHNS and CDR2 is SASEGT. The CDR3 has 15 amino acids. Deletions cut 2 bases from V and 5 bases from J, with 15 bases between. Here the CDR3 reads CASSEYRVEGETQYF. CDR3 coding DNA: TGTGCCAGCAGTGAATATAGGGTGGAAGGGGAGACCCAGTACTTC.

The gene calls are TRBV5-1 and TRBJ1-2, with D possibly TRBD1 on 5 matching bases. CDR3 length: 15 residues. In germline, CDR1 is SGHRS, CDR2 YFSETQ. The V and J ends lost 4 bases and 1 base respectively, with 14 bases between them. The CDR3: CASSVSTGYNYGYTF. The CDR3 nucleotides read TGCGCCAGCAGCGTCTCAACAGGATATAACTATGGCTACACCTTC.

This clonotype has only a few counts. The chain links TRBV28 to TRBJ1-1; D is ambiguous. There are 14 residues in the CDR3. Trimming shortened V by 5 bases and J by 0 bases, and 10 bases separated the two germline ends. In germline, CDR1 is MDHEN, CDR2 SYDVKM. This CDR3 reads CASSISYMNTEAFF. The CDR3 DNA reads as TGTGCCAGCAGTATCAGCTACATGAACACTGAAGCTTTCTTT.

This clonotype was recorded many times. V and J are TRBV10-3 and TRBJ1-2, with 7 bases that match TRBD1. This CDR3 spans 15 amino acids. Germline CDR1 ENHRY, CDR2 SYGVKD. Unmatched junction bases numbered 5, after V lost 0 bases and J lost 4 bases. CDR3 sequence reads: CAISESGQRPYGYTF. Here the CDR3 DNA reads TGTGCCATCAGTGAGTCGGGACAGAGACCCTATGGCTACACCTTC.

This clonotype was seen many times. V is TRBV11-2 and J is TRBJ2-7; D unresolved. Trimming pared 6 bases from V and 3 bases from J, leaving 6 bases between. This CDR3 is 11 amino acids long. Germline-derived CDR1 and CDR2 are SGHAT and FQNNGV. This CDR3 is CASSLHYEQYF. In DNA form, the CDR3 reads TGTGCCAGCAGTCTCCACTACGAGCAGTACTTC.

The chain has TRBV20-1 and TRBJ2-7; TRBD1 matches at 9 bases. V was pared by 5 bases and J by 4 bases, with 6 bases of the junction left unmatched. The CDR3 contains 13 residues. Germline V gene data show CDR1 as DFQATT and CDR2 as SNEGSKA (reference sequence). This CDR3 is CSALQGAGYEQYF. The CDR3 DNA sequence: TGCAGTGCTTTACAGGGGGCCGGTTACGAGCAGTACTTC.

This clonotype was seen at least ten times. The CDR3 sequence is CAARGGQLNTEAFF. As DNA, the CDR3 is TGTGCCGCTCGCGGGGGGCAGTTGAACACTGAAGCTTTCTTT. This rearrangement joins TRBV6-2 or TRBV6-3 to TRBJ1-1; perhaps TRBD1 as D (6 bases). CDR1 and CDR2 (germline): MNHEY, SVGEGT. Trimming took off 11 bases at V and 0 bases at J, with 16 bases between the two ends. The CDR3 loop spans 14 amino acids.

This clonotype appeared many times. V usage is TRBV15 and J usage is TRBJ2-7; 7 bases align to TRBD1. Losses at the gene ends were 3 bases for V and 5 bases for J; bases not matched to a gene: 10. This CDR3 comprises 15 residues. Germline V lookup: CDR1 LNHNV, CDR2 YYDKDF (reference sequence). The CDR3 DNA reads TGTGCCACCAGCAGGGGACAGATGGGCCTGGACGAGCAGTACTTC. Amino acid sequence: CATSRGQMGLDEQYF.

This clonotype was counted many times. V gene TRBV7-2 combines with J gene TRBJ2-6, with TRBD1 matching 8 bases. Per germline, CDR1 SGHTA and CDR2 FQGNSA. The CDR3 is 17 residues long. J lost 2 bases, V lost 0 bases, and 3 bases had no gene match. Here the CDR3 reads CASSLASGGTGANVLTF. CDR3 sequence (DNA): TGTGCCAGCAGCTTAGCCTCAGGGGGCACTGGGGCCAACGTCCTGACTTTC.

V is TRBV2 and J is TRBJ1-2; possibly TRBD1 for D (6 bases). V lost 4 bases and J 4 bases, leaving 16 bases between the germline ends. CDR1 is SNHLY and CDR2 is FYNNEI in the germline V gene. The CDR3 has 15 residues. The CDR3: CASSVGGTWVYGYTF. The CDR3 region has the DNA TGTGCCAGCAGTGTTGGGGGGACATGGGTCTATGGCTACACCTTC.

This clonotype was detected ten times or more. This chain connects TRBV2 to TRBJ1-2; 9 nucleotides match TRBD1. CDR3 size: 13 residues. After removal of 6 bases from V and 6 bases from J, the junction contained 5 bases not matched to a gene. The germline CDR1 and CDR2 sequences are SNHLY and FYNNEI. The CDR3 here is CASRRTGVDGYTF. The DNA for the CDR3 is TGTGCCAGCAGGCGGACAGGGGTTGATGGCTACACCTTC. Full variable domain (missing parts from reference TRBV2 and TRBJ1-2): EPEVTQTPSHQVTQMGQEVILRCVPISNHLYFYWYRQILGQKVEFLVSFYNNEISEKSEIFDDQFSVERPDGSNFTLKIRSTKLEDSAMYFCASRRTGVDGYTFGSGTRLTVV.

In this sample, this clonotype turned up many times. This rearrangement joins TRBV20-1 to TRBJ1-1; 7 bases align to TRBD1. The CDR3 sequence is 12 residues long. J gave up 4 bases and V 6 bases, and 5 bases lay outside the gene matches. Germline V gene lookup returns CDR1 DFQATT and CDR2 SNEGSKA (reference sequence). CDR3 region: CSAPDRVTEAFF. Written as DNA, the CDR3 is TGCAGTGCACCCGACAGGGTCACTGAAGCTTTCTTT.

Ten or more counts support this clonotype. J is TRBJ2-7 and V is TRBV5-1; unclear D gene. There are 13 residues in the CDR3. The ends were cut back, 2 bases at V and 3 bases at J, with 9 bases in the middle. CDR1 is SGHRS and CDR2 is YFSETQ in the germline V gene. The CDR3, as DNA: TGCGCCAGCAGCTTATCGGTTGGCTACGAGCAGTACTTC. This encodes CASSLSVGYEQYF.

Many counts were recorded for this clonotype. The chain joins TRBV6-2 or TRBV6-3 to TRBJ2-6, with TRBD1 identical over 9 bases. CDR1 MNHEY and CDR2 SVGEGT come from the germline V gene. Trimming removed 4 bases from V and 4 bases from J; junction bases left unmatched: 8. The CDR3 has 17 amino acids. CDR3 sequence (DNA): TGTGCCAGCAGTTTGGACAGGGGAGCGTCCGGGGCCAACGTCCTGACTTTC. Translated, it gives CASSLDRGASGANVLTF.

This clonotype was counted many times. In DNA form, the CDR3 reads TGTGCCAGCAGTAGTGGATTAAACACTGAAGCTTTCTTT. Protein product: CASSSGLNTEAFF. The V call is TRBV6-5, the J call TRBJ1-1; D unresolved. V lost 5 bases and J 2 bases, leaving 9 bases between the germline ends. Germline assignment: CDR1 MNHEY and CDR2 SVGAGI. The CDR3 has 13 residues.